This entry concerns a single T cell receptor (beta chain). Antigen: not known. This sample stems from a study of cytomegalovirus exposure and HLA in healthy donors. Study-wide context: There were under 130 million unique TCR beta sequences, drawn from about 190 million T cells, in an earlier analysis. Study observations and caveats: Analysis was carried out at a later point, and it linked a missense DCLRE1C variant to TCR beta V- and J-gene trimming. Productive rates of about 90% or about 30% were seen for most TCR beta V segments in an earlier analysis.

The PCR used 60 Vbeta and 13 Jbeta primers. The repertoire was sequenced with immunoSEQ multiplex PCR; TCRdb's copy has only in-frame clones and lacks some. The table includes 90,000 to 110,000 clones, roughly two thirds detected once. Germline V lookup: CDR1 SGHNT, CDR2 YYREEE (reference sequence). The V end was cut by 2 bases, the J end by 4 bases, with 18 bases between. The CDR3 length is 16 residues. Sequenced input: PBMCs. The receptor was isolated from a man in his forties or fifties in good health and CMV-seronegative. The rearrangement links TRBV5-4 to TRBJ1-1, with D uncertain. CDR3 nucleotide sequence: TGTGCCAGCAGCTTTCGCGGGCCGATGACGGGCACTGAAGCTTTCTTT. This translates into CASSFRGPMTGTEAFF.